A selection of T cell receptor beta chains follows, all from one sample in a study of graft-versus-host responses after intestinal transplantation. Their recognized antigens are unknown. Measured with immunoSEQ multiplex PCR; TCRdb has only the in-frame clones, and not every one. The table lists about 100,000 clones, roughly nine tenths of them singletons. The sequencing used unstimulated CD4+ T cells sorted from spleen or lymph node cells, collected before transplant. These receptors were collected from a human donor who was the organ donor for an intestinal transplant. Both conserved end residues are part of each CDR3. D genes are given only for firm matches. Clone size appears in some rows only: once, few, many, or a class for an expanded clone.

v_gene	j_gene	d_gene	abundance	CDR3aa	CDR3nt
TRBV28	TRBJ2-1	NA	NA	CASTVSGDTYNEQFF	TGTGCCAGCACAGTCTCAGGGGATACCTACAATGAGCAGTTCTTC
TRBV11-2	TRBJ1-2	NA	NA	CASSLGEEGYTF	TGTGCCAGCAGCTTGGGGGAGGAAGGCTACACCTTC
TRBV19	TRBJ2-7	NA	NA	CASSKRTQGGAGEQYF	TGTGCCAGTAGCAAACGAACCCAGGGGGGAGCCGGCGAGCAGTACTTC
TRBV7-9	TRBJ2-5	TRBD2	NA	CASSRAGGGGSQETQYF	TGTGCCAGCAGCCGAGCTGGAGGCGGGGGGAGCCAAGAGACCCAGTACTTC
TRBV5-6	TRBJ1-4	NA	medium-sized	CASSLGGRFEKLFF	TGTGCCAGCAGCTTGGGGGGCCGGTTTGAAAAACTGTTTTTT
TRBV6-5	TRBJ1-2	NA	NA	CASRPHDRTAYGYTF	TGTGCCAGCAGACCTCACGACAGGACGGCCTATGGCTACACCTTC
TRBV7-2	TRBJ1-2	NA	NA	CASSLAPGLEVGYTF	TGTGCCAGCAGCTTAGCGCCGGGCCTAGAAGTCGGCTACACCTTC
TRBV9	TRBJ2-1	TRBD2	NA	CASSVSGGSYNEQFF	TGTGCCAGCAGCGTAAGCGGGGGTTCCTACAATGAGCAGTTCTTC
TRBV7-8	TRBJ2-5	NA	NA	CASSLGVRETQYF	TGTGCCAGCAGCTTAGGTGTACGGGAGACCCAGTACTTC
TRBV6-5	TRBJ2-7	NA	NA	CASSRRGEQYF	TGTGCCAGCAGCCGCCGTGGGGAGCAGTACTTC
TRBV4-1	TRBJ2-5	TRBD2	NA	CASSAASGGTKTQYF	TGCGCCAGCAGCGCAGCCAGCGGGGGGACAAAGACCCAGTACTTC
TRBV18	TRBJ2-7	TRBD1	NA	CASSTGASPSYEQYF	TGTGCCAGCTCTACAGGGGCGTCTCCATCCTACGAGCAGTACTTC
TRBV15	TRBJ2-5	NA	NA	CATSTSPGVQETQYF	TGTGCCACCAGCACCTCTCCCGGGGTCCAAGAGACCCAGTACTTC
TRBV5-1	TRBJ2-3	TRBD2	NA	CASSELAGDFGTDTQYF	TGCGCCAGCAGCGAACTAGCGGGGGATTTCGGCACAGATACGCAGTATTTT
TRBV4-1	TRBJ2-1	NA	NA	CASSQGALGYNEQFF	TGTGCCAGCAGCCAAGGTGCACTAGGCTACAATGAGCAGTTCTTC
TRBV28	TRBJ1-4	NA	NA	CAISIGGEANEKLFF	TGTGCCATCTCAATCGGAGGGGAGGCTAATGAAAAACTGTTTTTT
TRBV15	TRBJ1-6	NA	few	CATSEGRPGSDSPLHF	TGTGCCACCAGCGAGGGTCGTCCCGGGTCAGATTCACCCCTCCACTTT
TRBV6-1	TRBJ1-1	NA	NA	CASSETVNTEAFF	TGTGCCAGCAGTGAGACAGTGAACACTGAAGCTTTCTTT
TRBV28	TRBJ2-7	NA	NA	CASSPPGLTKGYF	TGTGCCAGCAGCCCACCGGGACTTACTAAGGGGTACTTC
TRBV4-2	TRBJ2-2	NA	few	CASSPGGGVGELFF	TGTGCCAGCAGCCCCGGAGGCGGGGTCGGGGAGCTGTTTTTT
TRBV9	TRBJ1-4	NA	NA	CASSVSGIKNEKLFF	TGTGCCAGCAGCGTGAGTGGGATAAAAAATGAAAAACTGTTTTTT
TRBV18	TRBJ2-7	NA	NA	CASSSRGSMGEQYF	TGTGCCAGCTCATCTCGGGGCTCGATGGGCGAGCAGTACTTC